The clone carrying this T cell receptor (beta chain) was seen a handful of times. Its antigen remains unknown. TCR alpha and beta CDR3 regions were amplified from RNA using iRepertoire nested multiplex PCR. Tissue mRNA or PBMC total RNA, roughly 100-400 ng, went into one-step reverse transcription and amplification. TCRdb fed the multiplex PCR reads into MiXCR, producing one record per CDR3 protein. The sample carries more than 350,000 distinct CDR3 sequences, more than 35% recorded once. This sample stems from a study of glioma-infiltrating T cells. The wider study: Sequencing aimed for about 4.5- to 11-fold coverage of about a million peripheral T cells.

General study points: A blood CDR3 motif signature was depleted in highly divergent patients.

This CDR3 spans 14 amino acids. V trimming: 5 bases; J trimming: 10 bases; junction bases outside the gene matches: 8. Germline V gene lookup returns CDR1 SGHTA and CDR2 FQGNSA. The V gene is TRBV7-2, the J gene TRBJ2-1; 10 positions match TRBD1. The sequenced sample was glioma tissue, nonneoplastic brain tissue, or PBMCs (not recorded which). This sequence originates from a human donor with low-grade glioma or glioblastoma, undergoing nonglioma brain surgery, or in good health (not recorded which). The CDR3 sequence: CASSRTRQGAEQFF. DNA of the CDR3: TGTGCCAGCAGCCGTACTCGACAGGGGGCGGAGCAGTTCTTC.